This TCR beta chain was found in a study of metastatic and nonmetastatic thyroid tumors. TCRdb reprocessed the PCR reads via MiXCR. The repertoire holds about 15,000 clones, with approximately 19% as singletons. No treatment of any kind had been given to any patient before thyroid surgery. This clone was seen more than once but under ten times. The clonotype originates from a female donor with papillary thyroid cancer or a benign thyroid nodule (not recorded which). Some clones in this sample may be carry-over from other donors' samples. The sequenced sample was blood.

The CDR3 is CASSRAGSSYNSPLHF. The CDR3 DNA sequence: TGTGCCAGCAGCAGAGCCGGGTCATCCTATAATTCACCCCTCCACTTT. The rearrangement joins TRBV6-1 to TRBJ1-6; D gene uncertain. The CDR3 loop spans 16 amino acids. Germline assignment: CDR1 MNHNS and CDR2 SASEGT. V shed 6 bases and J shed 1 base, with 13 bases lying between them.